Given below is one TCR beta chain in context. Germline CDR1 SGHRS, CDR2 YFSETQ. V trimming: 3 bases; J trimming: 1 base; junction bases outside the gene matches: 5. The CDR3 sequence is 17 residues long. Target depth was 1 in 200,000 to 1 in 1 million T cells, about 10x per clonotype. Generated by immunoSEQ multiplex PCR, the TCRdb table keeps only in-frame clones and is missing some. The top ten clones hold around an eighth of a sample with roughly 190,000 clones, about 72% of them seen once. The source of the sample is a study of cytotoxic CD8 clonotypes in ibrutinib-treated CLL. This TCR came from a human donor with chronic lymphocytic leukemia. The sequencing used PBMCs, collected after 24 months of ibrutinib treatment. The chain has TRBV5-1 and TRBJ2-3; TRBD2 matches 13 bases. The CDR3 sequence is CASSSGLAGLGTDTQYF. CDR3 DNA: TGCGCCAGCAGCTCGGGACTAGCGGGATTGGGCACAGATACGCAGTATTTT.